A selection of T cell receptor beta chains follows, all from one sample in a study of blood T cell repertoires in COVID-19. Some clones are missing from TCRdb's copy, which holds only in-frame ones; the method was immunoSEQ multiplex PCR. The sample gives 110,000 or so clones, less than 85% of which show up once; around 4.2% is in the top ten. Sequencing was performed on peripheral blood. These receptors all come from a human donor in a cohort sampled during active or convalescent COVID-19. Both conserved end residues are part of each CDR3. A D gene is named only where the DNA matches it firmly. Clone size appears in some rows only: once, few, many, or a class for an expanded clone.

d_call	clone_size	v_call	j_call	cdr3_aa	cdr3_nt
-	-	TRBV28	TRBJ2-3	CASSLAGEMWQPKRSNTDTQYF	TGTGCCAGCAGTTTGGCAGGGGAGATGTGGCAACCCAAACGGTCCAACACAGATACGCAGTATTTT
TRBD2	-	TRBV7-2	TRBJ2-2	CASSFSGRNTGELFF	TGTGCCAGCAGCTTCAGCGGGAGGAACACCGGGGAGCTGTTTTTT
-	-	TRBV15	TRBJ2-3	CATSRDRTGVLDTQYF	TGTGCCACCAGCAGAGATCGCACGGGAGTTTTAGATACGCAGTATTTT
-	-	TRBV15	TRBJ1-1	CATSKDGRGTEAFF	TGTGCCACCAGCAAGGACGGACGGGGCACTGAAGCTTTCTTT
-	-	TRBV19	TRBJ1-5	CASSIPGDQPQHF	TGTGCCAGTAGTATCCCAGGGGATCAGCCCCAGCATTTT
TRBD1	-	TRBV6-6	TRBJ1-4	CASKDTGTGVEKLFF	TGTGCCAGCAAAGACACCGGGACAGGGGTTGAAAAACTGTTTTTT
TRBD1	-	TRBV12-5	TRBJ2-1	CASGLRGDRGWNEQFF	TGTGCTAGTGGTTTGCGGGGGGACAGGGGGTGGAATGAGCAGTTCTTC
TRBD2	-	TRBV6-5	TRBJ2-7	CASSKPSSGHYEQYF	TGTGCCAGCAGCAAACCTTCTAGCGGGCACTACGAGCAGTACTTC
TRBD2	-	TRBV15	TRBJ2-4	CATSPGPGLADNIQYF	TGTGCCACCAGCCCCGGCCCGGGACTAGCGGATAACATTCAGTACTTC
TRBD1	-	TRBV30	TRBJ1-5	CAWNTGGNNQPQHF	TGTGCCTGGAACACAGGGGGCAACAATCAGCCCCAGCATTTT
-	few	TRBV6-2/TRBV6-3	TRBJ1-5	CASSKQRTVSYSNQPQHF	TGTGCCAGCAGCAAACAGCGGACAGTTTCATATAGCAATCAGCCCCAGCATTTT
-	-	TRBV2	TRBJ2-7	CANIGGARSYEQYF	TGTGCCAACATAGGGGGGGCTCGCTCCTACGAGCAGTACTTC
TRBD1	-	TRBV18	TRBJ2-2	CASSPRRGQDGELFF	TGTGCCAGCTCACCAAGAAGGGGGCAAGACGGGGAGCTGTTTTTT
TRBD2	-	TRBV19	TRBJ2-3	CASSRLAGGGDTQYF	TGTGCCAGTAGTAGGCTAGCGGGGGGGGGAGATACGCAGTATTTT
-	-	TRBV18	TRBJ2-3	CASSASASTDTQYF	TGTGCCAGCTCCGCGTCCGCTAGCACAGATACGCAGTATTTT
-	once	TRBV4-2	TRBJ2-1	CASSQDGRTYNEQFF	TGTGCCAGCAGCCAAGACGGCAGGACCTACAATGAGCAGTTCTTC
TRBD2	few	TRBV7-2	TRBJ2-7	CASSASGGRYEQYF	TGTGCCAGCAGCGCCTCCGGCGGGAGGTACGAGCAGTACTTC
-	-	TRBV19	TRBJ1-5	CASRESRALSNQPQHF	TGTGCCAGTAGAGAATCGAGGGCTCTGAGCAATCAGCCCCAGCATTTT
TRBD1	few	TRBV6-2/TRBV6-3	TRBJ2-6	CASSYLSGTGGSGANVLTF	TGTGCCAGCAGTTACTTGTCCGGGACAGGGGGCTCTGGGGCCAACGTCCTGACTTTC
-	-	TRBV25-1	TRBJ2-2	CASSEFGRTNTGELFF	TGTGCCAGCAGTGAATTTGGCAGAACGAACACCGGGGAGCTGTTTTTT
TRBD2	-	TRBV10-3	TRBJ2-7	CATQGLAGSYEQYF	TGTGCCACTCAGGGACTAGCGGGTTCATACGAGCAGTACTTC
TRBD2	-	TRBV27	TRBJ2-7	CASSTGTRASVEQYF	TGTGCCAGCAGCACCGGGACTAGGGCCTCGGTGGAGCAGTACTTC